Listed below are T cell receptor beta chains from one sample, sequenced in a study of shared clonotypes between healthy human individuals. TCRdb's copy holds only in-frame clones and misses some; the assay was immunoSEQ multiplex PCR. The table has 2 million to 3 million clones, 93% seen once. Sequencing used naive CD4+ T cells from PBMCs. The source of these receptors is a man aged 18 to 30 in good health. Some clones in this sample may be carry-over from other donors' samples. The CDR3 runs from the conserved cysteine through the conserved F or W. A D gene is named only where the DNA matches it firmly. Expanded clones get a size class; other rows say once, few or many, or leave the size out.

clone size	D gene	V gene	J gene	CDR3 protein	CDR3 DNA
.	.	TRBV5-4	TRBJ1-1	CASSPAGLRTEAFF	TGTGCCAGCAGCCCGGCAGGGTTAAGGACTGAAGCTTTCTTT
.	.	TRBV7-2	TRBJ2-3	CASSHGSSASTDTQYF	TGTGCCAGCAGCCATGGGTCTAGCGCTAGCACAGATACGCAGTATTTT
.	TRBD2	TRBV5-8	TRBJ2-7	CASSVLAGGPGEQYF	TGTGCCAGCAGCGTCCTAGCGGGAGGGCCGGGCGAGCAGTACTTC
.	TRBD2	TRBV4-3	TRBJ2-3	CASSQDFRTSGWVMAQYF	TGCGCCAGCAGCCAAGATTTTAGGACTAGCGGGTGGGTAATGGCGCAGTATTTT
.	TRBD2	TRBV5-1	TRBJ2-1	CASSAPPSGLFNEQFF	TGCGCCAGCAGCGCGCCCCCTAGCGGACTGTTCAATGAGCAGTTCTTC
.	.	TRBV14	TRBJ2-1	CASSHGTVAYNEQFF	TGTGCCAGCAGCCACGGGACGGTTGCCTACAATGAGCAGTTCTTC
.	TRBD2	TRBV7-9	TRBJ2-1	CASSSASGSGDEQFF	TGTGCCAGCAGCTCCGCTAGCGGGAGTGGCGATGAGCAGTTCTTC
once	TRBD1	TRBV5-1	TRBJ1-4	CASSSGTGGEKLFF	TGCGCCAGCAGCTCCGGGACAGGAGGTGAAAAACTGTTTTTT
.	TRBD1	TRBV6-5	TRBJ2-5	CASVPTGGGQTQYF	TGTGCCAGCGTTCCCACAGGGGGCGGCCAGACCCAGTACTTC
.	.	TRBV7-2	TRBJ1-5	CASSLAMIWGSDQPQHF	TGTGCCAGCAGCTTAGCAATGATTTGGGGGTCGGATCAGCCCCAGCATTTT
.	TRBD2	TRBV7-2	TRBJ2-1	CASSGRLAGAYNEQFF	TGTGCCAGCAGCGGACGACTAGCGGGAGCCTACAATGAGCAGTTCTTC
.	TRBD2	TRBV5-1	TRBJ2-1	CASSLAASGSYNEQFF	TGCGCCAGCAGCTTGGCCGCTAGCGGGAGTTATAATGAGCAGTTCTTC
.	.	TRBV5-1	TRBJ1-2	CASSPGTAPYGYTF	TGCGCCAGCAGCCCGGGGACGGCCCCCTATGGCTACACCTTC
.	.	TRBV7-3	TRBJ2-3	CASSLTGVDTQYF	TGTGCCAGCAGCTTAACCGGGGTAGATACGCAGTATTTT
.	.	TRBV5-1	TRBJ2-2	CASSSPASANTGELFF	TGCGCCAGCAGCTCCCCCGCTAGCGCCAACACCGGGGAGCTGTTTTTT